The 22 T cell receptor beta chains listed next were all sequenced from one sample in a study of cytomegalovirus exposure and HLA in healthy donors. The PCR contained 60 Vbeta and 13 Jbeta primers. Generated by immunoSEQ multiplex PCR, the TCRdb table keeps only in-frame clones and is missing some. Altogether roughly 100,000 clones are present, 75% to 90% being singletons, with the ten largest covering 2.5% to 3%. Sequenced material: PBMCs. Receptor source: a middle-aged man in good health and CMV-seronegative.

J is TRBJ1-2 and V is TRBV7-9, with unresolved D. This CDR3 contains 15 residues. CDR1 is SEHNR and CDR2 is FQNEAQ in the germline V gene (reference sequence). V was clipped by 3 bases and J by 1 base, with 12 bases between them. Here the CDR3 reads CASSFIEAVNYGYTF. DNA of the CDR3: TGTGCCAGCAGCTTTATAGAGGCCGTTAACTATGGCTACACCTTC.

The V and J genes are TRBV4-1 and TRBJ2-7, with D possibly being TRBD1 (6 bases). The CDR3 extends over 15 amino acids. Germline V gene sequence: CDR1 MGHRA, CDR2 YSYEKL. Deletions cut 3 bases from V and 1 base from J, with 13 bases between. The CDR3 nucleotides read TGCGCCAGCAGCCACCCCCCGACAGGTTCCTACGAGCAGTACTTC. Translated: CASSHPPTGSYEQYF.

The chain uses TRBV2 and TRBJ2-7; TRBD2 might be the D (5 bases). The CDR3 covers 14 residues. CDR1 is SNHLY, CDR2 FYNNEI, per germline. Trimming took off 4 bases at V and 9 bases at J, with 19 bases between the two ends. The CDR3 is CASSVKRYLCWQYF. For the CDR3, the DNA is TGTGCCAGCAGTGTTAAGCGGTACCTATGTTGGCAGTACTTC.

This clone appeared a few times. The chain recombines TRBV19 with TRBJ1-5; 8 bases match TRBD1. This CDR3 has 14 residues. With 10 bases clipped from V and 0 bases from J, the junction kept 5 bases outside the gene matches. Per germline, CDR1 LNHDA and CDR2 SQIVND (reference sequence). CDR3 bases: TGTGCCATAGCGACAGGGGATAGCAATCAGCCCCAGCATTTT. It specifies CAIATGDSNQPQHF.

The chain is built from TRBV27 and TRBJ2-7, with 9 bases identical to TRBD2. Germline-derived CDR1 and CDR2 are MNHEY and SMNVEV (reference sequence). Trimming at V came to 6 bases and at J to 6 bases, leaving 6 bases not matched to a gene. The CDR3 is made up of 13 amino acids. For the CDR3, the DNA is TGTGCCAGCAGCCCGGGACTAGCCAGCGAGCAGTACTTC. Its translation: CASSPGLASEQYF.

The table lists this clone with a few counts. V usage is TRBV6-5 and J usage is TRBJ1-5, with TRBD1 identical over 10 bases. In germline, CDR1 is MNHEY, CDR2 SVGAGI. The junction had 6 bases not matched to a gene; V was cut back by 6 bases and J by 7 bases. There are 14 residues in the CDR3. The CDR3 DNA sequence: TGTGCCAGCAGCCCCGGGACAGGGGTACAGCCCCAGCATTTT. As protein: CASSPGTGVQPQHF.

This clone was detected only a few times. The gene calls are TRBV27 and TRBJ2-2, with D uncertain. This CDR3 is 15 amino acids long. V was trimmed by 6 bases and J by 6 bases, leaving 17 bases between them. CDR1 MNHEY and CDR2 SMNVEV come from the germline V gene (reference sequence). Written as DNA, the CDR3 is TGTGCCAGCAGCCCGGCGATGGCGGCGGCCGGGGAGCTGTTTTTT. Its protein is CASSPAMAAAGELFF.

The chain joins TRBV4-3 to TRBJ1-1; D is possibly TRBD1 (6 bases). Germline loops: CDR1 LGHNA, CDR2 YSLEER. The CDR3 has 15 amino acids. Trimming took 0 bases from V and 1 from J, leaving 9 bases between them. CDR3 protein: CASSQDQGGNTEAFF. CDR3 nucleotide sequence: TGCGCCAGCAGCCAAGATCAAGGGGGGAACACTGAAGCTTTCTTT.

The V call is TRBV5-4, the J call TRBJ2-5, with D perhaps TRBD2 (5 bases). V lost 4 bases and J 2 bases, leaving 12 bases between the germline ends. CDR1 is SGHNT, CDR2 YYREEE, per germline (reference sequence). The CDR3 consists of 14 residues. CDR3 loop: CASSIDRGQETQYF. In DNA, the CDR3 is TGTGCCAGCAGCATTGACCGGGGACAAGAGACCCAGTACTTC.

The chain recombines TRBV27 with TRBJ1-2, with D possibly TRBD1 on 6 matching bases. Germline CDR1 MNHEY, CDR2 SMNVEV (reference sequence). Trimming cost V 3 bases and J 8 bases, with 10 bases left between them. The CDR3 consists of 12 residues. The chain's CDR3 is CASSFQGLGYTF. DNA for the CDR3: TGTGCCAGCAGTTTTCAGGGGTTGGGCTACACCTTC.

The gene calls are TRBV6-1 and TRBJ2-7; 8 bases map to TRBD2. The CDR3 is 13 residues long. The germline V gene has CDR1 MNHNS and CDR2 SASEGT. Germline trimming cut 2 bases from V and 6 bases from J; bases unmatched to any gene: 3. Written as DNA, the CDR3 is TGTGCCAGCAGTGAATGGGCGGGGGGCGAGCAGTACTTC. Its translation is CASSEWAGGEQYF.

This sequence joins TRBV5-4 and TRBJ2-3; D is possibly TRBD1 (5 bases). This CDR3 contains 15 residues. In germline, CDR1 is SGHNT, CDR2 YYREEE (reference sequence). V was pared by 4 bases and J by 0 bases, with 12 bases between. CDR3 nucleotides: TGTGCCAGCAGCAAAAAAGGGGTTAGCACAGATACGCAGTATTTT. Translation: CASSKKGVSTDTQYF.

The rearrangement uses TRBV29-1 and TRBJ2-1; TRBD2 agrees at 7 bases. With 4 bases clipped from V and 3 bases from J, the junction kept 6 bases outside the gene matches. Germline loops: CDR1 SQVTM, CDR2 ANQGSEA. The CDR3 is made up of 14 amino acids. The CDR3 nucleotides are TGCAGCGTTGCGGCGGGGGTGAGCTACAATGAGCAGTTCTTC. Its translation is CSVAAGVSYNEQFF.

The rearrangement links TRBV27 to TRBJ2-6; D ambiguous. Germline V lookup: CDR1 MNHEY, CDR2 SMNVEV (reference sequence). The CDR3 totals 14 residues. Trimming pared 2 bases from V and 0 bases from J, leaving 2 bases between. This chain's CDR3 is CASSLRSGANVLTF. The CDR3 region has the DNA TGTGCCAGCAGTTTACGCTCTGGGGCCAACGTCCTGACTTTC.

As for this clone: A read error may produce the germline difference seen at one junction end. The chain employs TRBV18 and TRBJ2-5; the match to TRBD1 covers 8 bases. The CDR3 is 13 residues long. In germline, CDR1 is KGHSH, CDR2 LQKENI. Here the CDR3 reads CASSTTQTGVVDF. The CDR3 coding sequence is TGTGCCAGCTCAACTACCCAGACAGGGGTAGTGGACTTC.

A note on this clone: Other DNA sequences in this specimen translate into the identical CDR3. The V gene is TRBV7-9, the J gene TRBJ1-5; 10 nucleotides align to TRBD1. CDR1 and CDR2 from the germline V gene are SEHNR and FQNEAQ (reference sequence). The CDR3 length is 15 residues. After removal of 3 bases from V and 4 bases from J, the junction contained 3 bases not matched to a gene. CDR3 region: CASSLDRGSNQPQHF. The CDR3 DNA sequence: TGTGCCAGCAGCTTGGACAGGGGGAGTAATCAGCCCCAGCATTTT.

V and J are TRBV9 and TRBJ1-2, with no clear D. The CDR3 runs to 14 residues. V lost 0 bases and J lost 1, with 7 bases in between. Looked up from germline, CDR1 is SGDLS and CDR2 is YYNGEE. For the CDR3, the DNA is TGTGCCAGCAGCGTAGCCCCAGGTAACTATGGCTACACCTTC. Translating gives CASSVAPGNYGYTF.

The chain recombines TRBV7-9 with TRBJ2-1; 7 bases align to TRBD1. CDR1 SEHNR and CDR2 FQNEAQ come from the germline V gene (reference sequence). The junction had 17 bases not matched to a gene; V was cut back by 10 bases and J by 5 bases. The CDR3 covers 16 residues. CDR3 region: CATLSLQGQTNNEQFF. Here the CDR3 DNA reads TGTGCCACCTTATCGCTTCAGGGACAGACGAACAATGAGCAGTTCTTC.

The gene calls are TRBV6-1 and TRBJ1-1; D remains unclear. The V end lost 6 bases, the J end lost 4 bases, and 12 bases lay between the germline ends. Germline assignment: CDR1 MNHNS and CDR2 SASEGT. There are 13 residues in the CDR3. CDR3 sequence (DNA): TGTGCCAGCAGCGAGGTACGGAGCACTGAAGCTTTCTTT. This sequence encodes CASSEVRSTEAFF.

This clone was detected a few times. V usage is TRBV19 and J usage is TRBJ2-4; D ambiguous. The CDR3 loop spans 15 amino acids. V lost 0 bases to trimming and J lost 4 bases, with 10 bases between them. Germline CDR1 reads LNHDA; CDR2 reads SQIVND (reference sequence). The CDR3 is CASSIDGSRKNIQYF. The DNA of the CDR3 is TGTGCCAGTAGTATAGATGGCAGCAGGAAAAACATTCAGTACTTC.

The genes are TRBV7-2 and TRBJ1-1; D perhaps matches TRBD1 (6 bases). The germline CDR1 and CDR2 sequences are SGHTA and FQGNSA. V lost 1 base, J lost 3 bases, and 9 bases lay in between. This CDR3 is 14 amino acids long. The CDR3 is CASSLEGVHTEAFF. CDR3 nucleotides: TGTGCCAGCAGCTTAGAGGGGGTTCACACTGAAGCTTTCTTT.

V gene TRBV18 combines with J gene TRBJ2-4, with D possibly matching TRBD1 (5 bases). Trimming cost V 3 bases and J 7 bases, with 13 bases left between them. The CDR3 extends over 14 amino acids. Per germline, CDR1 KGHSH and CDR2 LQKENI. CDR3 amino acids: CASSPRQGENIQYF. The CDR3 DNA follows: TGTGCCAGCTCACCTCGGCAGGGTGAGAACATTCAGTACTTC.